The clone carrying this T cell receptor beta chain was seen at least ten times. Its antigen is unknown. Germline CDR1 and CDR2: MNHEY and SMNVEV (reference sequence). With 1 base removed from V and 9 bases from J, the gap between germline ends came to 13 bases. CDR3 length equals 14 residues. These data belong to a study of CD8 T cells in ankylosing spondylitis. The study's findings and limits: What seemed typical of ankylosing spondylitis blood was a TCR beta motif built from about 8 highly homologous variants.

TCRdb analysed the 5' RACE reads with MiXCR anew, one entry per CDR3 protein. This sample carries some 200,000 distinct CDR3 sequences, about 7% of them seen once, and the ten largest clones take more than 13%. The sequencing input was blood, either unsorted or a sorted T cell fraction (not recorded which). The clonotype originates from a male donor with ankylosing spondylitis. The rearrangement links TRBV27 to TRBJ1-5; D remains ambiguous. CDR3 in DNA: TGTGCCAGCAGTTTATTCCCCGACGGCGGGCCCCAGCATTTT. Translation gives CASSLFPDGGPQHF.